This TCR beta chain emerged from a study of blood T cell repertoires in COVID-19. The CDR3 covers 17 residues. CDR1 and CDR2 from the germline V gene are LGHDT and YNNKEL (reference sequence). Trimming removed 1 base at V and 0 bases at J, with 13 bases between. Per the study methods: Amplifying reference gene primers gave estimates of nucleated cell counts. Assay: immunoSEQ multiplex PCR; the TCRdb copy retains only in-frame clones and omits some. V and J calls and clone size are copied from that table; D and trimming were computed from the DNA. Of roughly 240,000 clones detected, over 75% appear once; the ten largest clones hold 5% to 6.5%.

Material: peripheral blood. The rearrangement uses TRBV3-1 (or the pseudogene TRBV3-2) and TRBJ2-1, with D unclear. This TCR was recovered from a man in his fifties with COVID-19, enrolled during active disease. DNA of the CDR3: TGTGCCAGCAGCCAAGGTAAGGAGCTAAGCTCCTACAATGAGCAGTTCTTC. It yields the protein CASSQGKELSSYNEQFF.